A single sample gave rise to the 21 T cell receptor beta chains below, sequenced in a study of T cell responses to AZD1222 COVID-19 vaccine. Method: immunoSEQ multiplex PCR; TCRdb's copy keeps in-frame clones and lacks some. The data show over 95,000 clones, about 88% seen once. The material sequenced was peripheral blood, taken 28 days after the second AZD1222 dose. These receptor sequences come from an adult who received the AZD1222 COVID-19 vaccine.

The chain couples TRBV19 to TRBJ1-1, with 8 bases fitting TRBD1. This CDR3 comprises 14 residues. Per the germline V gene, CDR1 is LNHDA and CDR2 is SQIVND (reference sequence). J was trimmed by 1 base and V by 5 bases; bases with no gene match: 3. The CDR3 here is CASSQGARNTEAFF. CDR3 in DNA: TGTGCCAGTAGTCAGGGGGCGCGGAACACTGAAGCTTTCTTT.

V and J are TRBV12-3 or TRBV12-4 and TRBJ1-5, with D possibly TRBD1 on 5 matching bases. This CDR3 is built from 13 residues. Trimming removed 2 bases at V and 7 bases at J, with 9 bases between. CDR3 bases: TGTGCCAGCAGTTTACAGGGAGGGCAGCCCCAGCATTTT. It specifies CASSLQGGQPQHF.

This sequence joins TRBV30 and TRBJ1-1; tentatively, D is TRBD1 (5 bases). V was pared by 3 bases and J by 3 bases, with 11 bases between. The germline V gene encodes CDR1 GTSNPN and CDR2 SVGIG (reference sequence). The CDR3 spans 13 residues. The CDR3: CAWSKGLYTEAFF. The CDR3 bases are TGTGCCTGGAGCAAGGGGTTGTACACTGAAGCTTTCTTT.

This chain joins TRBV6-5 and TRBJ2-7; TRBD1 aligns across 8 bases. The CDR3 has 14 residues. CDR1 is MNHEY and CDR2 is SVGAGI in the germline V gene. The ends lost 0 bases at V and 7 bases at J; junction bases unmatched: 5. The CDR3 nucleotides are TGTGCCAGCAGTTACTCCCAGGGGGCGGGTGAGCAGTACTTC. Translating gives CASSYSQGAGEQYF.

The gene calls are TRBV7-2 and TRBJ2-3; D is ambiguous. The CDR3 consists of 12 residues. The V gene's germline CDR1 is SGHTA and CDR2 FQGNSA. Trimming shortened V by 1 base and J by 2 bases, and 1 base separated the two germline ends. CDR3 nucleotides: TGTGCCAGCAGCTTAGACACAGATACGCAGTATTTT. Its translation: CASSLDTDTQYF.

V is TRBV28 and J is TRBJ1-5, with unresolved D. Germline CDR1 is MDHEN and CDR2 is SYDVKM. CDR3 length equals 14 residues. V lost 4 bases and J 5 bases, leaving 12 bases between the germline ends. The chain's CDR3 is CASSSAGPYQPQHF. In DNA, the CDR3 is TGTGCCAGCAGTTCAGCGGGCCCTTATCAGCCCCAGCATTTT.

The V gene is TRBV19, the J gene TRBJ2-7, with a tentative D call TRBD2 (6 bases). Between the trimmed V and J ends, which lost 4 bases and 5 bases, there was a span of 18 bases. This CDR3 is 15 amino acids long. Germline lookup yields CDR1 LNHDA and CDR2 SQIVND (reference sequence). Written as DNA, the CDR3 is TGTGCCAGTAGTACCGGGACTGGGATTGGGGACGAGCAGTACTTC. It yields the protein CASSTGTGIGDEQYF.

The rearrangement joins TRBV28 to TRBJ1-1; no definite D call. With 6 bases removed from V and 0 bases from J, the gap between germline ends came to 17 bases. The CDR3 extends over 16 amino acids. Germline values: CDR1 MDHEN, CDR2 SYDVKM. The CDR3 DNA reads TGTGCCAGCAGGACTACCGGCAACGGAATGAACACTGAAGCTTTCTTT. It is translated as CASRTTGNGMNTEAFF.

V is TRBV30 and J is TRBJ1-2; TRBD1 agrees at 7 bases. The CDR3 length is 13 residues. Germline lookup yields CDR1 GTSNPN and CDR2 SVGIG (reference sequence). V shed 3 bases, J shed 7 bases, and the junction held 8 bases outside the gene matches. CDR3 coding DNA: TGTGCCTGGAGCCGGCAGGGGGAGGTTGGCTACACCTTC. Translating gives CAWSRQGEVGYTF.

V and J are TRBV19 and TRBJ2-7; TRBD1 matches 8 bases. Per the germline V gene, CDR1 is LNHDA and CDR2 is SQIVND (reference sequence). Trimming at V came to 4 bases and at J to 0 bases, leaving 2 bases not matched to a gene. CDR3 length: 14 residues. The CDR3 is CASSRDRSSYEQYF. For the CDR3, the DNA is TGTGCCAGTAGTAGGGACAGGAGCTCCTACGAGCAGTACTTC.

The rearrangement joins TRBV18 to TRBJ2-2; D is undetermined. Germline assignment: CDR1 KGHSH and CDR2 LQKENI. V lost 1 base and J 7 bases, leaving 13 bases between the germline ends. CDR3 length: 15 amino acids. The CDR3: CASSPREDSGGELFF. The CDR3 DNA is TGTGCCAGCTCACCACGTGAGGATTCGGGCGGGGAGCTGTTTTTT.

V is TRBV28 and J is TRBJ2-7, with 7 bases fitting TRBD2. Germline assignment: CDR1 MDHEN and CDR2 SYDVKM. V shed 6 bases, J shed 4 bases, and the junction held 3 bases outside the gene matches. CDR3 length equals 12 residues. CDR3 region: CASRSGRYEQYF. CDR3 sequence (DNA): TGTGCCAGCAGATCCGGGAGGTACGAGCAGTACTTC.

Worth noting for this clone: The junction and the germline gene differ at one end; a read error may be behind it. V is TRBV27 and J is TRBJ2-3; perhaps D is TRBD1 or TRBD2 (5 bases each). The CDR3 spans 15 residues. The V gene's germline CDR1 is MNHEY and CDR2 SMNVEV (reference sequence). The CDR3 region has the DNA TGTGCCAGCAGTTTAGGGTTTCGGGGCACGGATACGCAGTATTTT. Its translation is CASSLGFRGTDTQYF.

The rearrangement uses TRBV15 and TRBJ2-1; TRBD2 might be the D (6 bases). This CDR3 spans 15 amino acids. Germline CDR1 is LNHNV and CDR2 is YYDKDF (reference sequence). Trimming pared 0 bases from V and 5 bases from J, leaving 11 bases between. In DNA form, the CDR3 reads TGTGCCACCAGCAGAGAGATTAGCGGTAACAATGAGCAGTTCTTC. This codes for CATSREISGNNEQFF.

V gene TRBV6-1 combines with J gene TRBJ1-5, with 11 bases aligning to TRBD1. The CDR3 is 16 amino acids. Germline trimming cut 4 bases from V and 6 bases from J; bases unmatched to any gene: 8. The germline V gene encodes CDR1 MNHNS and CDR2 SASEGT. The CDR3 DNA reads TGTGCCAGCAGTGCCCAGGACAGGGGGCCCCCTCAGCCCCAGCATTTT. Translation: CASSAQDRGPPQPQHF.

The chain uses TRBV3-1 (or the pseudogene TRBV3-2) and TRBJ1-6; 11 bases fit TRBD1. Trimming took 5 bases from V and 10 from J; bases not matched to a gene: 4. The CDR3 is 14 amino acids. Germline V gene data show CDR1 as LGHDT and CDR2 as YNNKEL (reference sequence). In nucleotides, the CDR3 is TGTGCCAGCAGCGCCGGGACAGGGGGATCACCCCTCCACTTT. Residues: CASSAGTGGSPLHF.

This chain links TRBV5-1 with TRBJ2-6; perhaps D is TRBD1 or TRBD2 (5 bases each). This CDR3 contains 15 residues. V was shortened by 3 bases and J by 3 bases, with 10 bases between the two germline ends. Germline-derived CDR1 and CDR2 are SGHRS and YFSETQ. The DNA for the CDR3 is TGCGCCAGCAGCTCGGCAGGGAGTGGGGCCAACGTCCTGACTTTC. Translated, it gives CASSSAGSGANVLTF.

This clone has just one count. This sequence joins TRBV3-1 (or the pseudogene TRBV3-2) and TRBJ1-1; no firm D call. Germline V gene sequence: CDR1 LGHDT, CDR2 YNNKEL (reference sequence). This CDR3 contains 11 residues. The ends were cut back, 9 bases at V and 1 base at J, with 6 bases in the middle. The CDR3 region has the DNA TGTGCCAGTGAGAGGAACACTGAAGCTTTCTTT. Translated, it gives CASERNTEAFF.

The chain employs TRBV2 and TRBJ1-3; 8 nucleotides align to TRBD1. The CDR3 consists of 15 residues. J lost 0 bases, V lost 7 bases, and 5 bases had no gene match. Germline V gives CDR1 SNHLY, CDR2 FYNNEI. This CDR3 reads CASKRDRSSGNTIYF. The CDR3 DNA follows: TGTGCCAGCAAAAGGGACAGGAGCTCTGGAAACACCATATATTTT.

The V call is TRBV2, the J call TRBJ1-3; TRBD1 might be the D (5 bases). The V and J ends lost 2 bases and 0 bases respectively, with 8 bases between them. Germline assignment: CDR1 SNHLY and CDR2 FYNNEI. CDR3 length equals 15 residues. CDR3 in DNA: TGTGCCAGCAGTGAACAGGGTCCCTCTGGAAACACCATATATTTT. It is translated as CASSEQGPSGNTIYF.

The chain combines TRBV29-1 with TRBJ2-5; D gene ambiguous. The germline V and J ends were trimmed by 7 bases and 2 bases, with 5 bases remaining between them. In germline, CDR1 is SQVTM, CDR2 ANQGSEA. The CDR3 is made up of 10 amino acids. CDR3 nucleotide sequence: TGCAGCGCGCGACAAGAGACCCAGTACTTC. This codes for CSARQETQYF.